The rows below give T cell receptor beta chains drawn from one sample of a study of pediatric ulcerative colitis. The repertoire was sequenced with immunoSEQ multiplex PCR; TCRdb's copy has only in-frame clones and lacks some. The sample contains around 61,000 clones, around 85% of which appear only once. Sequenced sample: blood. These receptors were collected from a boy aged 5-17 years with severe ulcerative colitis. The CDR3 runs from the conserved cysteine through the conserved F or W. A D gene is named only where the DNA matches it firmly. Rows may omit the clone size; those that give it use once, few, many or a size class.

size | J | D | V | length | DNA | CDR3
NA | TRBJ2-2 | NA | TRBV4-2 | 17 | TGTGCCAGCAGCCAAGTGAGTAGGATGGTACTCGCCGGGGAGCTGTTTTTT | CASSQVSRMVLAGELFF
NA | TRBJ2-7 | TRBD1 | TRBV7-9 | 16 | TGTGCCAGCAGTGGACCCTCCGGACAGGGCTCCTACGAGCAGTACTTC | CASSGPSGQGSYEQYF
NA | TRBJ2-1 | NA | TRBV7-3 | 15 | TGTGCCAGCAGCTTAACGGCGGGCCCCTACAATGAGCAGTTCTTC | CASSLTAGPYNEQFF
NA | TRBJ2-7 | TRBD2 | TRBV5-1 | 17 | TGCGCCAGCAGGGGGGGTGTTCTTGGTAGCGGGAGTTACGAGCAGTACTTC | CASRGGVLGSGSYEQYF
NA | TRBJ2-7 | NA | TRBV30 | 11 | TGTGCCTGGAGTGTATCTGTCGAGCAGTACTTC | CAWSVSVEQYF
NA | TRBJ1-4 | NA | TRBV28 | 14 | TGTGCCAGCTTGGGGACCGATAAGGGGGAAAAACTGTTTTTT | CASLGTDKGEKLFF
NA | TRBJ1-1 | NA | TRBV7-2 | 15 | TGTGCCAGCAGCTTAGGAGGGGTTTCGTGGACTGAAGCTTTCTTT | CASSLGGVSWTEAFF
NA | TRBJ2-1 | TRBD2 | TRBV5-4 | 16 | TGTGCCAGCAGCTCGCCTTGGCGGGAGGTCGACAATGAGCAGTTCTTC | CASSSPWREVDNEQFF
once | TRBJ2-7 | NA | TRBV6-5 | 14 | TGTGCCAGCAGTCTAACAGGGACTCTCTACGAGCAGTACTTC | CASSLTGTLYEQYF
NA | TRBJ2-1 | TRBD2 | TRBV15 | 13 | TGTGCCACCAGCAGTAGCGGGGGCAATGAGCAGTTCTTC | CATSSSGGNEQFF
NA | TRBJ1-5 | NA | TRBV27 | 14 | TGTGCCAGCAGTTTACCCGGGGACAATCAGCCCCAGCATTTT | CASSLPGDNQPQHF
NA | TRBJ2-5 | NA | TRBV5-1 | 15 | TGCGCCAGCAGCTTGGCCGCGACACTCGAAGAGACCCAGTACTTC | CASSLAATLEETQYF
few | TRBJ1-5 | NA | TRBV30 | 13 | TGTGCCTGGAGTGTCAGGGACGCTCAGCCCCAGCATTTT | CAWSVRDAQPQHF
once | TRBJ2-1 | TRBD2 | TRBV30 | 13 | TGTGCCTGGAGTGTCCAGGGAGGGCGGGAGCAGTTCTTC | CAWSVQGGREQFF
once | TRBJ2-1 | NA | TRBV6-5 | 14 | TGTGCCAGCAGTTATCACGGCTCTTACAATGAGCAGTTCTTC | CASSYHGSYNEQFF
NA | TRBJ2-3 | TRBD1 | TRBV5-1 | 16 | TGCGCCAGCAGCTTGGGGCGTGGGACAGGGGCAGATACGCAGTATTTT | CASSLGRGTGADTQYF
NA | TRBJ2-3 | NA | TRBV27 | 14 | TGTGCCAGCAGGAGGGACGACCTCACAGATACGCAGTATTTT | CASRRDDLTDTQYF
NA | TRBJ2-1 | TRBD2 | TRBV9 | 17 | TGTGCCAGCATCCTGGGACTAGCGGGAGCAAGTGGTAATGAGCAGTTCTTC | CASILGLAGASGNEQFF
NA | TRBJ2-3 | NA | TRBV10-3 | 13 | TGTGCCACCGAGGACAGTAACACAGATACGCAGTATTTT | CATEDSNTDTQYF
NA | TRBJ1-3 | NA | TRBV6-5 | 14 | TGTGCCAGCAGTTACTCGGGGACCGGGTACACCATATATTTT | CASSYSGTGYTIYF
NA | TRBJ2-7 | NA | TRBV5-1 | 14 | TGCGCCAGCAGCCCCCTTGGGGCAGCCTGGGAGCAGTACTTC | CASSPLGAAWEQYF
NA | TRBJ2-1 | NA | TRBV19 | 14 | TGTGCCAGTAGCACTGACCTAACTTGGAATGAGCAGTTCTTC | CASSTDLTWNEQFF
NA | TRBJ2-7 | NA | TRBV18 | 13 | TGTGCCAGCTCACCTACAGGAACCTACGAGCAGTACTTC | CASSPTGTYEQYF
NA | TRBJ1-1 | NA | TRBV6-5 | 12 | TGTGCCAGCAGTGAGAGAGGTACTGAAGCTTTCTTT | CASSERGTEAFF
NA | TRBJ2-7 | NA | TRBV4-1 | 14 | TGCGCCAGCAGCCAAGTAGGGGCTTCCTACGAGCAGTACTTC | CASSQVGASYEQYF
NA | TRBJ1-5 | TRBD1 | TRBV27 | 18 | TGTGCCAGCAGTACCCTACCCGGGACAGGGGGCTCAGGTCAGCCCCAGCATTTT | CASSTLPGTGGSGQPQHF
NA | TRBJ2-3 | TRBD2 | TRBV5-1 | 20 | TGCGCCAGCAGCTTTCCTCTAGCGGGAGGGCCGAGGACTTCCACAGATACGCAGTATTTT | CASSFPLAGGPRTSTDTQYF
NA | TRBJ2-3 | TRBD2 | TRBV4-2 | 16 | TGTGCCAGCAGCCAAGTTCTAGCGGGAGGGCCCGATACGCAGTATTTT | CASSQVLAGGPDTQYF
NA | TRBJ2-2 | NA | TRBV19 | 12 | TGTGCCAGTATGGAGGACACCGGGGAGCTGTTTTTT | CASMEDTGELFF
NA | TRBJ2-7 | NA | TRBV4-3 | 15 | TGCGCCAGCAGCCAAGATCTCACAGGCTCCTACGAGCAGTACTTC | CASSQDLTGSYEQYF
NA | TRBJ2-6 | NA | TRBV7-9 | 14 | TGTGCCAGCAGCCCCGGGCCCTCGGCCAACGTCCTGACTTTC | CASSPGPSANVLTF
NA | TRBJ1-1 | NA | TRBV25-1 | 13 | TGTGCCAGCAGTGGAGGGGTAGAGCCTGAAGCTTTCTTT | CASSGGVEPEAFF
NA | TRBJ2-6 | TRBD1 | TRBV9 | 17 | TGTGCCAGCAGCCTCGGACAGGGGGCGCACAGGGCCAACGTCCTGACTTTC | CASSLGQGAHRANVLTF
NA | TRBJ1-1 | NA | TRBV19 | 15 | TGTGCCAGTAGGCCCGCAAGCCCGAGGGGAACTGAAGCTTTCTTT | CASRPASPRGTEAFF
once | TRBJ2-2 | NA | TRBV11-2 | 15 | TGTGCCAGCAGCCCGATTACAGGGAACACCGGGGAGCTGTTTTTT | CASSPITGNTGELFF
NA | TRBJ2-7 | NA | TRBV6-5 | 16 | TGTGCCAGCAGTTTTACTGGGGGAGGGGGCAACAACGAGCAGTACTTC | CASSFTGGGGNNEQYF
NA | TRBJ1-3 | NA | TRBV7-9 | 16 | TGTGCCAGCAGCTCCCCCATCCGGGAGGAGAGGGACACCATATATTTT | CASSSPIREERDTIYF
NA | TRBJ2-3 | NA | TRBV27 | 16 | TGTGCCAGCAGTTTATCGGCGGGCAGGGGTGCAGATACGCAGTATTTT | CASSLSAGRGADTQYF
once | TRBJ2-7 | NA | TRBV7-9 | 13 | TGTGCCAGCAGCTCGGGACCCCCCTACGAGCAGTACTTC | CASSSGPPYEQYF
NA | TRBJ2-5 | NA | TRBV7-2 | 11 | TGTGCCAGCAGCCAGACAGAGACCCAGTACTTC | CASSQTETQYF
NA | TRBJ2-1 | NA | TRBV5-4 | 15 | TGTGCCAGCAGCTTGCGGGGCACCTCCTACAATGAGCAGTTCTTC | CASSLRGTSYNEQFF
NA | TRBJ2-3 | TRBD2 | TRBV13 | 15 | TGTGCCAGCAGCTTTAGCGGGATCAGCACAGATACGCAGTATTTT | CASSFSGISTDTQYF
NA | TRBJ1-4 | TRBD1 | TRBV6-5 | 15 | TGTGCCAGCAGGCCAGGGGGCCGCACTAATGAAAAACTGTTTTTT | CASRPGGRTNEKLFF
NA | TRBJ2-7 | NA | TRBV5-1 | 11 | TGCGCCAGCAGCGCATCCTACGAGCAGTACTTC | CASSASYEQYF
NA | TRBJ2-6 | NA | TRBV7-8 | 15 | TGTGCCAGCAGCTTCGGCACCCATGGGGCCAACGTCCTGACTTTC | CASSFGTHGANVLTF
NA | TRBJ2-1 | TRBD2 | TRBV6-1 | 14 | TGTGCCAGCAGAACTAGCGGGAGGGTTTATGAGCAGTTCTTC | CASRTSGRVYEQFF
NA | TRBJ1-1 | TRBD1 | TRBV7-2 | 14 | TGTGCCAGCAGCCTGGGACAGGAGATAATTGAAGCTTTCTTT | CASSLGQEIIEAFF
NA | TRBJ2-7 | NA | TRBV7-9 | 13 | TGTGCCAGCAGCCTTCGGCCATCCTACGAGCAGTACTTC | CASSLRPSYEQYF
NA | TRBJ2-3 | NA | TRBV11-3 | 13 | TGTGCCAGCAGCTTAGTTAGCACAGATACGCAGTATTTT | CASSLVSTDTQYF
NA | TRBJ2-1 | TRBD2 | TRBV14 | 16 | TGTGCCAGCAGCCAACTAGCGGGAGCTTCCTACAATGAGCAGTTCTTC | CASSQLAGASYNEQFF
few | TRBJ1-2 | NA | TRBV6-1 | 13 | TGTGCCAGCAACCCCGGAGCTAACTATGGCTACACCTTC | CASNPGANYGYTF
NA | TRBJ2-1 | NA | TRBV7-6 | 12 | TGTGCCAGCAGCTTAGCCCCCAATGAGCAGTTCTTC | CASSLAPNEQFF
NA | TRBJ1-2 | TRBD1 | TRBV19 | 14 | TGTGCCAGTAGTACCGGGACAGGGCTCGGTGGCTACACCTTC | CASSTGTGLGGYTF